Detailed here is one T cell receptor beta chain. Its specificity is not known. Time point described: peripheral blood 6 weeks after treatment start. Urothelial carcinoma, locally advanced or metastatic, affected the patients. Patient sample counts ranged from 1 to 8, pretreatment and on-treatment. Clones were sequenced by immunoSEQ multiplex PCR, and TCRdb holds only the in-frame ones, with some missing. The sample lists about 29,000 clones, 80% to 85% occurring once. The data derive from a study of PD-L1 blockade in urothelial cancer. Findings and limits, study-wide: Tumor-associated clones in blood expanded more at 3 weeks in durable-benefit patients.

In germline, CDR1 is SGHNT, CDR2 YENEEA. Trimming pared 1 base from V and 7 bases from J, leaving 8 bases between. CDR3 length: 14 amino acids. The clonotype was recovered from a man between 65 and 79 years old with urothelial cancer. The sample here was PBMCs, taken around atezolizumab (anti-PD-L1) treatment. The J gene is TRBJ1-6, the V gene TRBV11-3, with a weak D call TRBD1 (6 bases). The CDR3 protein is CASSLGQENSPLHF. In nucleotides, the CDR3 is TGTGCCAGCAGCTTAGGACAGGAGAATTCACCCCTCCACTTT.